The rows below give T cell receptor beta chains drawn from one sample of a study of CXCR3-negative and CXCR3-positive naive CD8 T cells. Reanalyzing the 5' RACE reads, TCRdb keeps one entry per CDR3 protein, without DNA. The sample table includes 100,000 to 150,000 distinct CDR3 sequences. Sample: naive CXCR3- CD8+ T cells from blood. Source of these receptors: a human donor in good health. Some clones in this sample may be carry-over from other donors' samples. The CDR3 runs from the conserved cysteine through the conserved F or W. The order of the fields is V gene, CDR3 length, J gene, CDR3 protein.

>TRBV7-2|16|TRBJ2-3
CASSLEETVPTDTQYF
>TRBV7-2|15|TRBJ1-2
CASSSIGTGAYGYTF
>TRBV25-1|11|TRBJ1-1
CASRWSTEAFF
>TRBV28|14|TRBJ1-2
CASSLSSRVLGYTF
>TRBV7-2|14|TRBJ2-5
CASRASGGAETQYF
>TRBV4-1|18|TRBJ2-5
CASSQGWTGTSGSETQYF
>TRBV5-1|14|TRBJ2-2
CASSFGENTGELFF
>TRBV20-1|17|TRBJ2-1
CSARDGLAGATYNEQFF
>TRBV7-7|13|TRBJ2-3
CASSLEPSDTQYF
>TRBV30|14|TRBJ2-1
CAWSLEGGPNEQFF
>TRBV5-6|15|TRBJ2-1
CASSHGFSVYNEQFF
>TRBV13|15|TRBJ1-2
CASSFFRGHDYGYTF
>TRBV6-5|14|TRBJ1-2
CASIPREGSYGYTF
>TRBV30|14|TRBJ1-5
CAWSGVNSNQPQHF
>TRBV12-3/TRBV12-4|11|TRBJ2-5
CASSFQETQYF
>TRBV28|15|TRBJ2-3
CASSLVGQGADTQYF
>TRBV6-5|14|TRBJ2-2
CASSYSPRYGELFF
>TRBV30|16|TRBJ2-3
CAWSPPAGRHTDTQYF
>TRBV5-1|12|TRBJ2-7
CASSWGAHEQYF
>TRBV10-3|13|TRBJ2-5
CAIRGDSSVTQYF